The 8 T cell receptor beta chains presented below share a single source sample, sequenced in a study of cytomegalovirus exposure and HLA in healthy donors. It was with 60 Vbeta and 13 Jbeta primers that the PCR ran. Profiled with immunoSEQ multiplex PCR; TCRdb holds only in-frame clones, not every one. The sample includes some 200,000 clones, roughly 83% of them seen just once. The material sequenced was PBMCs. These receptors originate from a male donor in good health and CMV-seropositive.

The chain uses TRBV15 and TRBJ1-4; a weak D match, TRBD1 (6 bases). V lost 11 bases and J 1 base, leaving 8 bases between the germline ends. Germline-derived CDR1 and CDR2 are LNHNV and YYDKDF (reference sequence). This CDR3 region has 12 residues. The DNA of the CDR3 is TGTGCCGTCAGGGGAACTAATGAAAAACTGTTTTTT. This sequence encodes CAVRGTNEKLFF.

The chain links TRBV10-3 to TRBJ1-5; TRBD1 might be the D (6 bases). The CDR3 consists of 14 residues. V was shortened by 0 bases and J by 4 bases, with 7 bases between the two germline ends. Germline V gene sequence: CDR1 ENHRY, CDR2 SYGVKD. The CDR3 is CAISESRGNQPQHF. The CDR3 nucleotides are TGTGCCATCAGTGAGTCGAGGGGGAATCAGCCCCAGCATTTT.

The chain employs TRBV11-2 and TRBJ1-5, with 7 bases fitting TRBD1. The germline V gene encodes CDR1 SGHAT and CDR2 FQNNGV. Germline trimming cut 1 base from V and 6 bases from J; bases unmatched to any gene: 3. The length of the CDR3 is 14 residues. CDR3 amino acids: CASSLGQGSQPQHF. The CDR3 nucleotides read TGTGCCAGCAGCTTAGGACAGGGCAGTCAGCCCCAGCATTTT. Full variable domain (remainder filled in from reference TRBV11-2 and TRBJ1-5): EAGVAQSPRYKIIEKRQSVAFWCNPISGHATLYWYQQILGQGPKLLIQFQNNGVVDDSQLPKDRFSAERLKGVDSTLKIQPAKLEDSAVYLCASSLGQGSQPQHFGDGTRLSIL.

V gene TRBV7-2 combines with J gene TRBJ2-3; 12 positions match TRBD2. The CDR3 totals 15 residues. Germline-derived CDR1 and CDR2 are SGHTA and FQGNSA. The V and J ends lost 6 bases and 3 bases, in that order; junction bases with no gene match: 4. The CDR3 is CASSRTSGVTDTQYF. CDR3 sequence (DNA): TGTGCCAGCAGTAGGACTAGCGGGGTGACAGATACGCAGTATTTT. Supplemented by reference TRBV7-2 and TRBJ2-3, the full variable domain reads GAGVSQSPSNKVTEKGKDVELRCDPISGHTALYWYRQSLGQGLEFLIYFQGNSAPDKSGLPSDRFSAERTGGSVSTLTIQRTQQEDSAVYLCASSRTSGVTDTQYFGPGTRLTVL.

V gene TRBV4-3 combines with J gene TRBJ1-2; D ambiguous. The CDR3 is 15 residues long. The V end was cut by 1 base, the J end by 4 bases, with 13 bases between. Germline V gene sequence: CDR1 LGHNA, CDR2 YSLEER. The CDR3 region is CASSQVRTSSYGYTF. For the CDR3, the DNA is TGCGCCAGCAGCCAAGTTCGGACTAGTAGCTATGGCTACACCTTC.

The chain has TRBV5-1 and TRBJ2-3; TRBD2 is a possible D gene (6 bases). The V and J ends lost 4 bases and 4 bases respectively, with 13 bases between them. The CDR3 sequence is 14 residues long. Germline V gene lookup returns CDR1 SGHRS and CDR2 YFSETQ. CDR3 sequence reads: CASSIEEGSDTQYF. The CDR3 DNA sequence: TGCGCCAGCAGCATAGAGGAGGGCTCAGATACGCAGTATTTT.

V usage is TRBV4-2 and J usage is TRBJ1-3; 8 nucleotides align to TRBD1. This CDR3 is built from 18 residues. Trimming removed 1 base from V and 8 bases from J; junction bases left unmatched: 16. Germline V gene lookup returns CDR1 LGHNA and CDR2 YNFKEQ. The CDR3 spells CASSQVSGGPPSIDTIYF. The CDR3 DNA follows: TGTGCCAGCAGCCAAGTTTCAGGGGGCCCACCGAGTATCGACACCATATATTTT.

The chain recombines TRBV7-3 with TRBJ1-1; 8 bases match TRBD1. Unmatched junction bases numbered 7, after V lost 6 bases and J lost 1 base. The germline gives CDR1 SGHTA, CDR2 FQGTGA. The CDR3 is made up of 15 amino acids. The CDR3 here is CASRPTGGENTEAFF. The CDR3 nucleotides read TGTGCCAGCAGGCCCACAGGGGGGGAGAACACTGAAGCTTTCTTT.